The T cell receptor (beta chain) under discussion was sequenced for a study of shared clonotypes between healthy human individuals. Overall study findings and caveats: For sorted subsets, rarefaction showed incomplete sequencing despite large depth.

None of the donors, who were healthy HIV-negative adults, had recently had acute infections or vaccinations. Each sample came from a Caucasian adult donor living in Nashville, Tennessee. As for this clone: The target antigen is unknown.

Here immunoSEQ multiplex PCR was the method, and the copy in TCRdb shows in-frame clones only, minus some. This table has roughly 1 million clones, roughly 75% appearing once. This receptor was obtained from a man in his late teens or twenties in good health. Sequencing input: memory CD4+ T cells sorted from blood. Subset in this sample: CD45RA-negative fraction.

The chain's CDR3 is CASSSDRGHEQYF. CDR3 coding DNA: TGTGCCAGCAGCTCGGACAGGGGCCACGAGCAGTACTTC. The rearrangement links TRBV27 to TRBJ2-7; 9 positions agree with TRBD1. Germline trimming cut 6 bases from V and 5 bases from J; bases unmatched to any gene: 5. CDR3 length equals 13 residues. The germline V gene encodes CDR1 MNHEY and CDR2 SMNVEV (reference sequence).